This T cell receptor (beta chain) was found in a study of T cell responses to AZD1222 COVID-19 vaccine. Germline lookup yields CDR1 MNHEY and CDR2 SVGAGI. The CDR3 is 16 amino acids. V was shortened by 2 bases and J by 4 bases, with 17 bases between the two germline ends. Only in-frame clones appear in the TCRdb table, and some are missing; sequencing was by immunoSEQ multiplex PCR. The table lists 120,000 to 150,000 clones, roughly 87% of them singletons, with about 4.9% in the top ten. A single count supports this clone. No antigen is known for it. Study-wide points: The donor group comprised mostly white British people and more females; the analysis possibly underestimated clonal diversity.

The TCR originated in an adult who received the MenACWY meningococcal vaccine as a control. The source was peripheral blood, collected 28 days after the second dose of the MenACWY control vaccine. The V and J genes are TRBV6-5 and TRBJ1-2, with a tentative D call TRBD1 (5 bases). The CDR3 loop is CASSYGFGGTFYGYTF. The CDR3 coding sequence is TGTGCCAGCAGTTACGGCTTCGGGGGAACCTTCTATGGCTACACCTTC.